This T cell receptor beta chain was profiled in a study of T cell responses to AZD1222 COVID-19 vaccine. Study as a whole: Second-dose groups at about 4 or about 12 weeks were pooled.

V was cut by 2 bases and J by 5 bases, with 12 bases left in between. The CDR3 runs to 14 residues. CDR1 KGHSH and CDR2 LQKENI come from the germline V gene. The data were produced by immunoSEQ multiplex PCR, yet TCRdb's version contains in-frame clones alone and is incomplete. Among 180,000 or so clones listed, roughly 93% were seen once. Study-level results: CD4 TCRs linked to vaccination spanned spike, dominating at 160-218 and 743-854. The peak T cell response came first, and repertoires were sampled only after it.

As concerns this clone: Its antigen is not identified.

V gene TRBV18 combines with J gene TRBJ1-2; D not certain. The receptor was derived from an adult in good health. The specimen comprised peripheral blood, sampled on day 0 of AZD1222 vaccination. CDR3 sequence: CASSPEQRGYGYTF. CDR3 nucleotides: TGTGCCAGCTCACCAGAACAGCGGGGATATGGCTACACCTTC.